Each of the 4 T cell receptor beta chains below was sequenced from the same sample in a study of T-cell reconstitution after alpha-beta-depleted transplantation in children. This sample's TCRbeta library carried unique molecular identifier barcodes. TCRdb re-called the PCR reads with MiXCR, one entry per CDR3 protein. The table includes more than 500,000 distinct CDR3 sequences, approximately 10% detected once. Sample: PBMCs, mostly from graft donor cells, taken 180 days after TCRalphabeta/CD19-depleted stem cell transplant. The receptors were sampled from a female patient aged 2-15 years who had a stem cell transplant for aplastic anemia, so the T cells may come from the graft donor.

CDR3 in DNA: TGTGCCAGCAGTTACTGGAGCGGGGAGAGGGCCTACAATGAGCAGTTCTTC. It yields the protein CASSYWSGERAYNEQFF. The V gene is TRBV6-2 or TRBV6-3, the J gene TRBJ2-1, with 7 bases identical to TRBD2. Trimming took 1 base from V and 2 from J; bases not matched to a gene: 8. The CDR3 is made up of 17 amino acids. Germline lookup yields CDR1 MNHEY and CDR2 SVGEGT.

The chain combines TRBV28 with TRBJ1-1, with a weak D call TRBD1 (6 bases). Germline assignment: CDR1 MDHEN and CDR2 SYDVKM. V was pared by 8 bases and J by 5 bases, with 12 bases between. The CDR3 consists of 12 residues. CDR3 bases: TGTGCCAGCGGGGGGGCATGGACTGAAGCTTTCTTT. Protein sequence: CASGGAWTEAFF.

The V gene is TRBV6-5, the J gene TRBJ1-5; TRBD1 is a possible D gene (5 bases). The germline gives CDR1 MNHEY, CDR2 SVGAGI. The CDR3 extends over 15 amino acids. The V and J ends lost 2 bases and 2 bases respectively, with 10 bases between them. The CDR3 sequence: CASSYDGAGNQPQHF. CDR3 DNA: TGTGCCAGCAGTTACGACGGGGCTGGCAATCAGCCCCAGCATTTT.

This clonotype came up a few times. The CDR3 region is CASKYRGQLNTEAFF. CDR3 nucleotide sequence: TGTGCCAGCAAATACAGGGGACAATTGAACACTGAAGCTTTCTTT. The chain carries TRBV12-3 or TRBV12-4 and TRBJ1-1; 7 bases match TRBD1. After removal of 7 bases from V and 0 bases from J, the junction contained 8 bases not matched to a gene. The CDR3 spans 15 residues.